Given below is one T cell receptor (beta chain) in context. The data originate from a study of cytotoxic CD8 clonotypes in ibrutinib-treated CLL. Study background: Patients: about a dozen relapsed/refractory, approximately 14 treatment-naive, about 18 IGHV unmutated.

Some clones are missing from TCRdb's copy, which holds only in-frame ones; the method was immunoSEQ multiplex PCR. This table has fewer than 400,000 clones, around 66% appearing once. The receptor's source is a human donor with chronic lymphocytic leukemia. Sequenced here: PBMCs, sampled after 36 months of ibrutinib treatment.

DNA of the CDR3: TGTGCCAGCAGCGGCGGGACTAGCGGCAATTCCTACGAGCAGTACTTC. This translates into CASSGGTSGNSYEQYF. The chain combines TRBV5-4 with TRBJ2-7; 11 positions agree with TRBD2. Trimming took 4 bases from V and 1 from J; bases not matched to a gene: 7. This CDR3 is 16 amino acids long. Germline values: CDR1 SGHNT, CDR2 YYREEE (reference sequence). Combining the CDR3 with reference TRBV5-4 and TRBJ2-7 gives the whole variable domain ETGVTQSPTHLIKTRGQQVTLRCSSQSGHNTVSWYQQALGQGPQFIFQYYREEENGRGNFPPRFSGLQFPNYSSELNVNALELDDSALYLCASSGGTSGNSYEQYFGPGTRLTVT.